The 22 T cell receptor beta chains reported below all come from one sample, sequenced in a study of blood T cell repertoires in COVID-19. This table comes from immunoSEQ multiplex PCR, and its TCRdb copy is limited to in-frame clones, with some not included. The sample includes tens of thousands of clones, about nine tenths of them seen just once. The specimen sequenced was peripheral blood. The receptors originated from a man aged 55 to 70 with active COVID-19.

This sequence joins TRBV30 and TRBJ1-1, with 8 bases that match TRBD1. In germline, CDR1 is GTSNPN, CDR2 SVGIG (reference sequence). The CDR3 runs 14 residues. Trimming took 4 bases from V and 6 from J; bases not matched to a gene: 10. CDR3 loop: CAWTRTGNVPEAFF. Here the CDR3 DNA reads TGTGCCTGGACCCGGACAGGGAATGTACCTGAAGCTTTCTTT.

This clone was found once. J is TRBJ2-3 and V is TRBV11-2; no firm D call. Trimming pared 0 bases from V and 5 bases from J, leaving 6 bases between. The CDR3 covers 13 residues. CDR1 is SGHAT, CDR2 FQNNGV, per germline. The CDR3 region is CASSLDLRDTQYF. Written as DNA, the CDR3 is TGTGCCAGCAGCTTAGATCTGAGAGATACGCAGTATTTT.

The chain employs TRBV5-1 and TRBJ2-3, with 12 bases that match TRBD2. Germline V gene sequence: CDR1 SGHRS, CDR2 YFSETQ. The CDR3 extends over 13 amino acids. V shed 4 bases, J shed 12 bases, and the junction held 6 bases outside the gene matches. Here the CDR3 reads CASSLGLAGSQYF. The DNA for the CDR3 is TGCGCCAGCAGCCTGGGACTAGCGGGTTCTCAGTATTTT. Full variable domain (remainder filled in from reference TRBV5-1 and TRBJ2-3): KAGVTQTPRYLIKTRGQQVTLSCSPISGHRSVSWYQQTPGQGLQFLFEYFSETQRNKGNFPGRFSGRQFSNSRSEMNVSTLELGDSALYLCASSLGLAGSQYFGPGTRLTVL.

The rearrangement links TRBV12-3 or TRBV12-4 to TRBJ1-2; D is perhaps TRBD1 (5 bases). This CDR3 has 13 residues. V gave up 4 bases and J gave up 4 bases, with 10 bases separating them. This CDR3 is CASSSDGGYGYTF. The CDR3 DNA is TGTGCCAGCAGTTCGGACGGGGGCTATGGCTACACCTTC.

A few counts support this clone. V is TRBV30 and J is TRBJ2-7; D remains ambiguous. Deletions cut 2 bases from V and 1 base from J, with 6 bases between. The germline V gene has CDR1 GTSNPN and CDR2 SVGIG (reference sequence). CDR3 length: 12 residues. CDR3 sequence: CAWSMSSYEQYF. As DNA, the CDR3 is TGTGCCTGGAGTATGTCTTCCTACGAGCAGTACTTC.

This clone has only one observation. The chain has TRBV30 and TRBJ1-1; D gene unclear. Germline V lookup: CDR1 GTSNPN, CDR2 SVGIG (reference sequence). This CDR3 has 17 residues. V lost 3 bases and J 1 base, leaving 21 bases between the germline ends. The CDR3 DNA reads as TGTGCCTGGAGGCATCACGACAACAGTAGATCGAACACTGAAGCTTTCTTT. Its translation is CAWRHHDNSRSNTEAFF. The whole variable domain, filled in from reference TRBV30 and TRBJ1-1, reads SQTIHQWPATLVQPVGSPLSLECTVEGTSNPNLYWYRQAAGRGLQLLFYSVGIGQISSEVPQNLSASRPQDRQFILSSKKLLLSDSGFYLCAWRHHDNSRSNTEAFFGQGTRLTVV.

The CDR3 loop reads CASSLARGPYGYTF. CDR3 nucleotides: TGTGCCAGCAGCTTAGCCAGGGGGCCTTATGGCTACACCTTC. The gene calls are TRBV7-9 and TRBJ1-2; TRBD1 matches 8 bases. Germline CDR1 reads SEHNR; CDR2 reads FQNEAQ (reference sequence). CDR3 length: 14 amino acids. The ends lost 0 bases at V and 5 bases at J; junction bases unmatched: 2.

The chain combines TRBV18 with TRBJ2-7, with TRBD2 identical over 7 bases. The V gene's germline CDR1 is KGHSH and CDR2 LQKENI. The junction had 3 bases not matched to a gene; V was cut back by 4 bases and J by 0 bases. This CDR3 region has 14 residues. The DNA of the CDR3 is TGTGCCAGCTCACGCGGGGGTAGCTCCTACGAGCAGTACTTC. It is translated as CASSRGGSSYEQYF.

The rearrangement joins TRBV7-2 to TRBJ2-7; TRBD2 matches 10 bases. The CDR3 has 17 residues. In germline, CDR1 is SGHTA, CDR2 FQGNSA. The V and J ends lost 1 base and 6 bases, in that order; junction bases with no gene match: 12. In nucleotides, the CDR3 is TGTGCCAGCAGCTTAGGGGACCCGGCTAGCGGGAGTTTCGAGCAGTACTTC. Translation gives CASSLGDPASGSFEQYF.

The chain combines TRBV27 with TRBJ2-2, with TRBD1 identical over 7 bases. Germline V gene data show CDR1 as MNHEY and CDR2 as SMNVEV (reference sequence). The V gene end was trimmed by 3 bases and the J gene end by 0 bases; junction bases not matched to a gene: 7. The CDR3 contains 17 residues. The CDR3: CASSFPRTGANTGELFF. DNA for the CDR3: TGTGCCAGCAGTTTTCCCCGGACAGGAGCGAACACCGGGGAGCTGTTTTTT.

The chain links TRBV6-5 to TRBJ1-2; D is unclear. The CDR3 consists of 14 residues. V lost 0 bases and J 5 bases, leaving 10 bases between the germline ends. CDR1 MNHEY and CDR2 SVGAGI come from the germline V gene. In DNA, the CDR3 is TGTGCCAGCAGTTACTCCTTTACAGAGTATGGCTACACCTTC. Translating it yields CASSYSFTEYGYTF.

The gene calls are TRBV9 and TRBJ2-7; 7 nucleotides match TRBD1. The CDR3 runs to 15 residues. Germline CDR1 is SGDLS and CDR2 is YYNGEE. The junction had 5 bases not matched to a gene; V was cut back by 0 bases and J by 2 bases. The CDR3 DNA reads as TGTGCCAGCAGCGTAGATCCAGGGACAGCCTACGAGCAGTACTTC. It specifies CASSVDPGTAYEQYF.

There are a few counts of this clone. This chain uses TRBV14 with TRBJ1-5, with 10 nucleotides matching TRBD1. CDR3 length equals 15 residues. Germline CDR1 and CDR2: SGHDN and FVKESK. V lost 1 base, J lost 6 bases, and 3 bases stayed unmatched. CDR3 coding DNA: TGTGCCAGCAGCCAAGGGACAGGGGGGACTCAGCCCCAGCATTTT. Amino acids: CASSQGTGGTQPQHF.

This rearrangement joins TRBV6-1 to TRBJ1-1; tentatively, D is TRBD1 (5 bases). V was shortened by 2 bases and J by 4 bases, with 11 bases between the two germline ends. Germline V gives CDR1 MNHNS, CDR2 SASEGT. The CDR3 covers 14 residues. In nucleotides, the CDR3 is TGTGCCAGCAGTGAACGGAGGGGCGGCACTGAAGCTTTCTTT. This encodes CASSERRGGTEAFF.

As DNA, the CDR3 is TGTGCCAGCAGTTTCGCGACGACGGGTGAGCAGTTCTTC. Its translation is CASSFATTGEQFF. The V gene is TRBV12-3 or TRBV12-4, the J gene TRBJ2-1; D unresolved. The germline V and J ends were trimmed by 3 bases and 9 bases, with 12 bases remaining between them. The CDR3 length is 13 residues.

The count of this clone is one. The chain employs TRBV28 and TRBJ2-1; 8 nucleotides align to TRBD1. V dropped 5 bases and J dropped 3; count of bases not matched to a gene: 6. Germline V gene sequence: CDR1 MDHEN, CDR2 SYDVKM. CDR3 size: 15 residues. The CDR3, as DNA: TGTGCCAGCAGTGCCTCCGGGACAGGCTACAATGAGCAGTTCTTC. This encodes CASSASGTGYNEQFF.

V usage is TRBV19 and J usage is TRBJ2-1, with a possible D match to TRBD2 (6 bases). Trimming removed 3 bases at V and 2 bases at J, with 8 bases between. This CDR3 has 14 residues. The germline gives CDR1 LNHDA, CDR2 SQIVND (reference sequence). This CDR3 reads CASSIERAYNEQFF. CDR3 sequence (DNA): TGTGCCAGTAGTATCGAGCGGGCCTACAATGAGCAGTTCTTC. Drawing the rest from reference TRBV19 and TRBJ2-1, the complete variable domain is DGGITQSPKYLFRKEGQNVTLSCEQNLNHDAMYWYRQDPGQGLRLIYYSQIVNDFQKGDIAEGYSVSREKKESFPLTVTSAQKNPTAFYLCASSIERAYNEQFFGPGTRLTVL.

The genes are TRBV7-9 and TRBJ1-1, with 8 bases that match TRBD1. The V gene end was trimmed by 6 bases and the J gene end by 1 base; junction bases not matched to a gene: 4. Looked up from germline, CDR1 is SEHNR and CDR2 is FQNEAQ (reference sequence). The CDR3 is 14 amino acids. Here the CDR3 reads CASRTGQGNTEAFF. The CDR3 DNA reads TGTGCCAGCAGAACCGGACAGGGGAACACTGAAGCTTTCTTT.

The J gene is TRBJ2-3, the V gene TRBV5-1; tentative D call: TRBD2 (6 bases). The CDR3 loop spans 13 amino acids. The V end was cut by 3 bases, the J end by 4 bases, with 9 bases between. The germline V gene has CDR1 SGHRS and CDR2 YFSETQ. CDR3 in DNA: TGCGCCAGCAGCTCACGACTAGCAGATACGCAGTATTTT. This codes for CASSSRLADTQYF.

The V call is TRBV5-1, the J call TRBJ2-5, with TRBD2 matching 10 bases. This CDR3 has 14 amino acids. V dropped 9 bases and J dropped 3; count of bases not matched to a gene: 8. Looked up from germline, CDR1 is SGHRS and CDR2 is YFSETQ. The chain's CDR3 is CATSGTSGKETQYF. The DNA for the CDR3 is TGCGCCACCTCAGGAACTAGCGGGAAAGAGACCCAGTACTTC.

The chain carries TRBV9 and TRBJ2-1, with 13 nucleotides matching TRBD2. The germline V gene has CDR1 SGDLS and CDR2 YYNGEE. Germline trimming cut 0 bases from V and 2 bases from J; bases unmatched to any gene: 5. This CDR3 contains 18 residues. The CDR3 DNA reads TGTGCCAGCAGCGTAGGGAGGACTAGCGGGAGTGCCTACAATGAGCAGTTCTTC. Its translation is CASSVGRTSGSAYNEQFF.

The chain recombines TRBV28 with TRBJ2-1; D possibly corresponds to TRBD2 (7 bases). The CDR3 loop spans 15 amino acids. The germline CDR1 and CDR2 sequences are MDHEN and SYDVKM. Deletions cut 7 bases from V and 3 bases from J, with 16 bases between. The CDR3 sequence is CASILRGASYNEQFF. In DNA form, the CDR3 reads TGTGCCAGCATTCTTCGGGGGGCCAGCTACAATGAGCAGTTCTTC.